This T cell receptor beta chain was documented in a study of cytomegalovirus exposure and HLA in healthy donors (dated 2017 in TCRdb). Some background on the complete study: An earlier analysis of approximately 550 of the donors reported approximately 290 Gb of sequence data and some 120 million unique TCR beta sequences from around 200 million T cells. An earlier analysis of around 640 of the donors used high-throughput TCR beta sequencing to judge whether each TCR beta V gene segment behaved as functional or pseudogenic. An early release that covered about 640 HLA-typed donors contained about 300 gigabases of sequencing data and 65 million to 100 million unique TCR sequences. Among 398 genotyped donors of the cohort, an average of around 240,000 unique TCR beta nucleotide sequences were sequenced per donor, roughly 18% of them non-productive. Alongside the repertoire data, information on donor age, sex, ethnicity and CMV serostatus was compiled. A handful of DR-DQ haplotypes were handled as single units for association and clustering because linkage in the cohort was strong. The number of donors typed differed by locus, with about 620-630 for A, B, C, DRB1 and DQB1, around 520 for DQA1, 606 for DPA1, and some 440 for DPB1. Rather than using new phenotypic data, the later analysis identified candidate immune exposures from TCR beta sequences and from how often those sequences occurred across donors. Both class I and class II loci were covered by HLA typing, at four-digit resolution. Along with the roughly 670-subject first cohort, a separate validation cohort of roughly 110 different subjects was used. The study aimed to test whether cataloging public T cell receptors could reveal signatures of past pathogen exposure. To predict cytomegalovirus infection status, the study combined high-throughput TCR immunosequencing, statistical association of individual TCRs with disease status, and machine learning. Using immunosequencing, the study profiled T cell repertoires from about 620 subjects and related those repertoires to cytomegalovirus serostatus. All discovery cohort repertoires had been generated using a single sequencing platform. The genetic ancestry cluster associated with self-reported Caucasian donors included 81% of the 300 to 400 genotyped donors. A later analysis re-analyzed previously published TCR beta repertoires from 650 to 800 donors and added high-resolution HLA genotyping to study TCR occurrence patterns. A later genetic analysis took genome-wide SNP genotypes for about three fifths of the 666 donors and used that subset as a discovery cohort.

In total, around 600 healthy bone marrow donors made up the cohort. Cohort members were all nominally healthy when sampled, although unrecorded immune exposures were likely present. The donor was CMV seronegative and belonged to the group of 350 to 400 seronegative cohort members. Each donor provided a peripheral blood sample, and peripheral blood mononuclear cells were used for TCR beta sequencing. Genomic DNA was extracted from the blood cell samples with the Qiagen DNeasy Blood Extraction Kit. Per the germline V gene, SQVTM is the CDR1 and ANQGSEA is the CDR2. The CDR3, from cysteine to phenylalanine, totals 14 residues. Only the CDR3 region is kept as DNA, spanning 42 bases read in frame from base 1. The trim is 4 bases for V and 0 bases for J, with a gap of 10 bases between the germline ends. Note on this clone: It has no known antigen specificity. Per-nucleotide qualities are absent, and no much larger clonotype sits a single base away.

Library method: the immunoSEQ multiplex PCR assay. A mixture of 60 forward primers for TCR Vbeta segments and 13 reverse primers for TCR Jbeta segments was used in the multiplex PCR. Amplification of the CDR3 region of rearranged TCR beta genes was performed with a multiplex PCR assay on genomic DNA. On the Illumina HiSeq System, the amplified TCR beta libraries were sequenced as 87-base-pair reads. Turning to the authors' computational methods: Across the 600 to 700 repertoires, a later analysis counted some 81 million unique TCR beta chains, roughly 11 million of which were shared by at least two donors. Raw reads were error-corrected and collapsed into unique sequences by a nearest-neighbor algorithm in which closely related sequences were merged to remove PCR and sequencing errors. CDR3 sequences were aligned to IMGT reference sequences to assign V, D and J gene segments. Each retained sequence needed at least a six-nucleotide match to both a V gene segment and a J gene segment. Rearrangements were called productive when the CDR3 lacked stop codons and stayed in frame with V and J; all others were non-productive. Following IMGT convention, CDR3 was defined as the stretch from the second conserved V-encoded cysteine to the conserved J-encoded phenylalanine. The earlier analysis of about 590 of the donors excluded sequences that lacked an unambiguous match to a single V gene segment. An earlier analysis of fewer than 650 of the donors classified V segments as functional when productive rearrangements were above 56.7% and as segregating when the standard deviation between donors was above 5%. A statistical classification framework was built to diagnose cytomegalovirus status from the catalog of TCR beta chain sequences. In a later analysis, V and J genes were assigned by comparing TCR nucleotide sequences against IMGT/GENE-DB human TR gene sequences. The TCRdist pipeline was used in a later analysis to assign CDR3 sequences and most-parsimonious VDJ recombination scenarios. In a later analysis, every TCR beta chain was defined by the combination of its CDR3 amino acid sequence and its V-gene family, and reads without a unique V-gene family were dropped. To address suspected cross-contamination and a sequencing artifact, a later analysis removed approximately 600 highly shared, low-generation-probability nucleotide sequences. A later analysis calculated a clonal expansion index for each public chain from normalized within-repertoire ranks of inferred template counts. In a later analysis, generation probabilities were computed using a VDJ recombination model fitted to out-of-frame rearrangements, and the results were checked against IGoR. In a later analysis, TCR-TCR, TCR-HLA and TCR-CMV co-occurrence was scored with hypergeometric tests, and a repertoire-size bias correction was applied to TCR pairs. To estimate false discovery rates, a later analysis permuted the HLA or CMV assignments 20 times. In a later analysis, co-occurring TCRs were grouped using DBSCAN, with TCRdist sequence similarity added in when clustering inside HLA-allele-positive subsets. Repertoires with fewer than 30,000 or more than 120,000 public chains, plus five repertoires with anomalous nucleotide sharing, were excluded from co-occurrence clustering. Sourced from immuneACCESS, this table was stored by TCRdb with only in-frame sequences that have V and J called. A share of the clones is absent; for the studies checked, an unresolved V gene accounts for under half, and the remainder has no known explanation. The V and J calls and clone size were taken over from that table, and D and trimming were inferred from the DNA. Across this sample there are over 150,000 clones, with almost 85% seen only once. Less than 0.4% of the sample is in the top ten clones.

Paper-wide results and their limitations: Specific HLA alleles were associated with 15,000 to 20,000 TCR beta sequences at a false discovery rate of 0.05 in a later analysis. In the study, approximately 150 TCR beta chains were listed as associated with cytomegalovirus. A cluster of highly shared sequence variants was judged likely to be a technical artifact of the sequencing pipeline. Because HLA typing was missing for some donors at each locus, association tests included only the typed subset. In an earlier analysis of 587 of the donors, most TCR beta V segments appeared in productive rearrangements about 87% or about 30% of the time, broadly matching IMGT annotations. Some IMGT-functional V segments, including TRBV6-2 and TRBV6-3, could not be told apart with the 87-base-pair reads, so those segments were excluded. A further reported finding was that TCR beta sequences accurately predicted the HLA-A and HLA-B alleles for most subjects in the first cohort. According to a later analysis, parvovirus B19, influenza, CMV and Epstein-Barr virus appeared linked to several top co-occurrence clusters. In this cohort, only TCR beta chains were sequenced, and detectable features were limited by the absence of alpha or paired-chain data. Strong co-occurrence of HLA alleles, especially DR and DQ, made assigning TCR associations to individual alleles difficult. Compared with equally common non-associated chains, HLA-associated TCR beta chains in a later analysis were more clonally expanded and had lower generation probabilities. It was suggested by the authors that the approach could potentially be generalized to other disease states and immunological phenotypes. For the cohort, immune exposure information was limited to CMV serostatus. Linkage disequilibrium might explain the correlated functional status among segregating V segments, but an unknown experimental factor could not be ruled out. In vitro tests confirmed that a few of the cytomegalovirus-associated TCR beta chains recognize cytomegalovirus antigens. Some 15 rarely observed V segments, including chromosome 9 orphons, were excluded from the earlier analysis of approximately 600 of the donors because counts were too low. An association between a missense DCLRE1C variant and V-gene and J-gene trimming of TCR beta chains was found in a later genetic analysis and replicated in an independent cohort. The classifier was reported to diagnose cytomegalovirus status with high specificity and sensitivity in both the original and validation cohorts. The presence/absence analyses assumed that sequencing depth was roughly uniform across donors, and that assumption may not be true. According to a later genetic analysis, donors in an Asian-associated ancestry cluster had fewer N-insertions in productive TCRs than the approximately 710-donor mean. In a later analysis, the rate of TCR association differed among HLA loci, with DRB1 alleles having the most associated TCRs and HLA-C alleles having the fewest. Most TCR sequences were observed very rarely across donors, whereas some public TCRs were present in many individuals. A later analysis found that most CMV-associated TCR beta chains appeared HLA-restricted, with HLA associations seemingly driven largely by CMV exposure.

This sequence uses TRBV29-1 and TRBJ1-3, with the D segment identity uncertain. Sequenced material: PBMCs. The clonotype originates from a boy between 2 and 15 years old in good health and CMV-seronegative. The bases are TGCAGCGTTGCTACGGTTAGCTCTGGAAACACCATATATTTT. Its protein is CSVATVSSGNTIYF. The variable domain in full, with residues beyond the CDR3 obtained from the reference TRBV29-1 and TRBJ1-3 genes, is SAVISQKPSRDICQRGTSLTIQCQVDSQVTMMFWYRQQPGQSLTLIATANQGSEATYESGFVIDKFPISRPNLTFSTLTVSNMSPEDSSIYLCSVATVSSGNTIYFGEGSWLTVV.